These 11 T cell receptor beta chains share one sample of origin, sequenced in a study of T cell responses to AZD1222 COVID-19 vaccine. The method was immunoSEQ multiplex PCR; TCRdb's version includes in-frame clones alone and lacks a portion of them. The table lists about 140,000 clones, around 90% of them singletons. Sample: peripheral blood, taken on day 0 of AZD1222 vaccination. The receptors come from an adult in good health.

The chain uses TRBV2 and TRBJ1-1, with D unresolved. CDR3 length equals 14 residues. Germline V lookup: CDR1 SNHLY, CDR2 FYNNEI. The ends were cut back, 2 bases at V and 6 bases at J, with 13 bases in the middle. CDR3 residues: CASSERVSFSEAFF. CDR3 nucleotide sequence: TGTGCCAGCAGTGAAAGGGTCAGTTTTTCTGAAGCTTTCTTT.

The V gene is TRBV20-1, the J gene TRBJ2-1; TRBD2 agrees at 9 bases. Germline CDR1 DFQATT, CDR2 SNEGSKA (reference sequence). This CDR3 has 16 amino acids. J gave up 0 bases and V 3 bases, and 6 bases lay outside the gene matches. The DNA of the CDR3 is TGCAGTGCTAGTGAGCCAGCGGGAGGCTCCTACAATGAGCAGTTCTTC. Translating gives CSASEPAGGSYNEQFF.

This chain uses TRBV6-5 with TRBJ1-1, with D unclear. Germline-derived CDR1 and CDR2 are MNHEY and SVGAGI. This CDR3 is 13 amino acids long. V gave up 5 bases and J gave up 1 base, with 8 bases separating them. As DNA, the CDR3 is TGTGCCAGCAGTATACTGGGGAACACTGAAGCTTTCTTT. Amino acids: CASSILGNTEAFF.

The chain carries TRBV19 and TRBJ2-7; TRBD2 is a possible D gene (5 bases). The germline gives CDR1 LNHDA, CDR2 SQIVND (reference sequence). V dropped 7 bases and J dropped 6 bases, with 16 bases sitting between them. The CDR3 consists of 13 residues. The CDR3 nucleotides read TGTGCCAGTAAGGAGCGGAGCCGTCTCGAGCAGTACTTC. Its protein is CASKERSRLEQYF.

The chain combines TRBV18 with TRBJ2-5; the match to TRBD2 covers 7 bases. The CDR3 runs to 16 residues. V shed 2 bases and J 6 bases; nucleotides not matched to a gene: 12. Per germline, CDR1 KGHSH and CDR2 LQKENI. The CDR3 DNA sequence: TGTGCCAGCTCACCAGAGGCGGGTGGACTAGTTAAGACCCAGTACTTC. It yields the protein CASSPEAGGLVKTQYF. The full variable domain, its missing parts supplied by reference TRBV18 and TRBJ2-5, is NAGVMQNPRHLVRRRGQEARLRCSPMKGHSHVYWYRQLPEEGLKFMVYLQKENIIDESGMPKERFSAEFPKEGPSILRIQQVVRGDSAAYFCASSPEAGGLVKTQYFGPGTRLLVL.

The chain recombines TRBV18 with TRBJ1-1, with a weak D call TRBD1 (5 bases). V lost 3 bases and J 1 base, leaving 12 bases between the germline ends. Germline CDR1 reads KGHSH; CDR2 reads LQKENI. This CDR3 region has 15 residues. The CDR3 sequence is CASSPLVTANTEAFF. The CDR3, as DNA: TGTGCCAGCTCACCCCTCGTGACAGCGAACACTGAAGCTTTCTTT.

The chain combines TRBV5-5 with TRBJ1-1; D gene unclear. With 0 bases removed from V and 2 bases from J, the gap between germline ends came to 14 bases. Per the germline V gene, CDR1 is SGHKS and CDR2 is YYEKEE (reference sequence). This CDR3 comprises 16 residues. CDR3 DNA sequence: TGTGCCAGCAGCTTGGGGGTGGGGAGAGAAAACACTGAAGCTTTCTTT. It specifies CASSLGVGRENTEAFF.

The CDR3 region is CASSPGAFNYGYTF. The CDR3 DNA reads TGTGCCAGCTCACCGGGGGCGTTTAACTATGGCTACACCTTC. The V gene is TRBV18, the J gene TRBJ1-2; maybe TRBD1 (6 bases). The V end was cut by 3 bases, the J end by 1 base, with 9 bases between. This CDR3 contains 14 residues. Germline V gene sequence: CDR1 KGHSH, CDR2 LQKENI.

The rearrangement joins TRBV19 to TRBJ2-3; D not certain. V lost 5 bases and J lost 1, with 10 bases in between. This CDR3 spans 14 amino acids. CDR1 and CDR2 (germline): LNHDA, SQIVND (reference sequence). The CDR3 loop is CASSSRQGTDTQYF. The CDR3 DNA follows: TGTGCCAGTAGTTCCCGCCAGGGCACAGATACGCAGTATTTT. The variable domain in full, with the rest retrieved from reference TRBV19 and TRBJ2-3, is DGGITQSPKYLFRKEGQNVTLSCEQNLNHDAMYWYRQDPGQGLRLIYYSQIVNDFQKGDIAEGYSVSREKKESFPLTVTSAQKNPTAFYLCASSSRQGTDTQYFGPGTRLTVL.

The chain uses TRBV28 and TRBJ1-6; possible D gene TRBD1, 6 bases. CDR1 is MDHEN, CDR2 SYDVKM, per germline. The CDR3 is 13 amino acids. V shed 8 bases and J shed 9 bases, with 14 bases lying between them. In nucleotides, the CDR3 is TGTGCCAGCTTGGGGGAGGGGGTTTCACCCCTCCACTTT. Protein sequence: CASLGEGVSPLHF.

Here the CDR3 DNA reads TGTGCCAGCAGCTTGACTAGCGGGAGGGGGGGCAATGAGCAGTTCTTC. Translating gives CASSLTSGRGGNEQFF. The chain uses TRBV11-3 and TRBJ2-1, with 14 bases lining up with TRBD2. This CDR3 comprises 16 residues. The germline CDR1 and CDR2 sequences are SGHNT and YENEEA. V trimming: 3 bases; J trimming: 6 bases; junction bases outside the gene matches: 4.